The 19 T cell receptor beta chains below come from one sample, sequenced in a study of blood T cell repertoires in COVID-19. Libraries were prepared by immunoSEQ multiplex PCR; TCRdb keeps only in-frame clonotypes and omits some of them. The sample shows more than 250,000 clones, 85% to 90% of them seen only once. Source material: peripheral blood. The receptor source for this set is a man aged 18 to 29 with active or convalescent COVID-19.

The chain joins TRBV28 to TRBJ1-1; unclear D gene. Germline V gene lookup returns CDR1 MDHEN and CDR2 SYDVKM. With 7 bases removed from V and 4 bases from J, the gap between germline ends came to 16 bases. There are 14 residues in the CDR3. CDR3 in amino acids: CASKLGGLGTEAFF. The DNA for the CDR3 is TGTGCCAGCAAATTGGGAGGGCTGGGCACTGAAGCTTTCTTT.

This chain joins TRBV5-6 and TRBJ2-1; TRBD1 matches at 7 bases. There are 14 residues in the CDR3. The ends lost 3 bases at V and 3 bases at J; junction bases unmatched: 3. Per the germline V gene, CDR1 is SGHDT and CDR2 is YYEEEE. The CDR3 region is CASSWAGGYNEQFF. The CDR3 bases are TGTGCCAGCAGCTGGGCAGGGGGCTACAATGAGCAGTTCTTC.

The genes are TRBV7-9 and TRBJ1-4; D unresolved. CDR3 length: 16 amino acids. The germline gives CDR1 SEHNR, CDR2 FQNEAQ (reference sequence). Trimming stripped 1 base from V and 3 bases from J, with 12 bases between. For the CDR3, the DNA is TGTGCCAGCAGCTTAGATTTTCCAGGTCCTAATGAAAAACTGTTTTTT. It is translated as CASSLDFPGPNEKLFF.

The chain has TRBV9 and TRBJ2-7, with a possible D match to TRBD1 (5 bases). The germline CDR1 and CDR2 sequences are SGDLS and YYNGEE. The V end lost 4 bases, the J end lost 0 bases, and 14 bases lay between the germline ends. The CDR3 has 15 amino acids. Here the CDR3 reads CASSPQGLTSYEQYF. As DNA, the CDR3 is TGTGCCAGCAGCCCGCAGGGCCTCACCTCCTACGAGCAGTACTTC.

This chain links TRBV6-1 with TRBJ1-2; TRBD1 matches at 7 bases. Germline loops: CDR1 MNHNS, CDR2 SASEGT. Germline trimming cut 2 bases from V and 6 bases from J; bases unmatched to any gene: 6. This CDR3 is built from 14 residues. CDR3 region: CASSEFGTEDGYTF. DNA for the CDR3: TGTGCCAGCAGTGAATTTGGGACAGAAGATGGCTACACCTTC.

This sequence joins TRBV6-2 or TRBV6-3 and TRBJ2-3, with no clear D. The CDR3 totals 12 residues. Trimming shortened V by 0 bases and J by 6 bases, and 4 bases separated the two germline ends. Germline CDR1 reads MNHEY; CDR2 reads SVGEGT. Here the CDR3 DNA reads TGTGCCAGCAGTTACTCCGGGGATACGCAGTATTTT. This encodes CASSYSGDTQYF.

The rearrangement uses TRBV24-1 and TRBJ1-2; 10 nucleotides line up with TRBD1. There are 15 residues in the CDR3. Unmatched junction bases numbered 9, after V lost 4 bases and J lost 8 bases. The germline V gene has CDR1 KGHDR and CDR2 SFDVKD. Written as DNA, the CDR3 is TGTGCCACCAGTGAGCCGGGACAGGGGAACATCGGCTACACCTTC. Translating it yields CATSEPGQGNIGYTF.

The rearrangement uses TRBV11-3 and TRBJ2-5; weak D call: TRBD2 (5 bases). CDR1 and CDR2 (germline): SGHNT, YENEEA. The CDR3 runs 14 residues. The V gene lost 2 bases and the J gene lost 1 base, with 8 bases spanning the gap. The CDR3 nucleotides read TGTGCCAGCAGCTTACGAGGGCCCCAAGAGACCCAGTACTTC. It specifies CASSLRGPQETQYF. Looking up the rest from reference TRBV11-3 and TRBJ2-5 gives the full variable domain: EAGVVQSPRYKIIEKKQPVAFWCNPISGHNTLYWYLQNLGQGPELLIRYENEEAVDDSQLPKDRFSAERLKGVDSTLKIQPAELGDSAVYLCASSLRGPQETQYFGPGTRLLVL.

V and J are TRBV3-1 (or the pseudogene TRBV3-2) and TRBJ2-2; D not resolved. Germline V lookup: CDR1 LGHDT, CDR2 YNNKEL (reference sequence). The CDR3 length is 12 residues. With 1 base removed from V and 7 bases from J, the gap between germline ends came to 4 bases. For the CDR3, the DNA is TGTGCCAGCAGCCAAGCCGGCGGGGAGCTGTTTTTT. Protein: CASSQAGGELFF.

The chain has TRBV2 and TRBJ2-7; 13 bases are shared with TRBD2. The length of the CDR3 is 18 residues. V gave up 4 bases and J gave up 4 bases; unmatched junction bases: 13. The germline gives CDR1 SNHLY, CDR2 FYNNEI. The CDR3 sequence is CASSGTSGRALIPYEQYF. The CDR3 nucleotides read TGTGCCAGCAGTGGTACTAGCGGGAGGGCCCTAATTCCTTACGAGCAGTACTTC.

The chain links TRBV27 to TRBJ2-1, with D possibly TRBD1 on 5 matching bases. Trimming shortened V by 5 bases and J by 7 bases, and 18 bases separated the two germline ends. The CDR3 covers 15 residues. Germline V gives CDR1 MNHEY, CDR2 SMNVEV (reference sequence). The CDR3, as DNA: TGTGCCAGCAGTCCGATGGGGCTGAAAGGAAATGAGCAGTTCTTC. Amino acids: CASSPMGLKGNEQFF.

The chain is built from TRBV6-1 and TRBJ2-1; D perhaps matches TRBD1 (5 bases). The ends were cut back, 2 bases at V and 4 bases at J, with 15 bases in the middle. The CDR3 loop spans 16 amino acids. Per germline, CDR1 MNHNS and CDR2 SASEGT. The CDR3 DNA reads as TGTGCCAGCAGTGAAATTGGGGCATCCCCATACAATGAGCAGTTCTTC. Translation gives CASSEIGASPYNEQFF.

V gene TRBV19 combines with J gene TRBJ2-2, with 11 bases that match TRBD2. The ends lost 7 bases at V and 0 bases at J; junction bases unmatched: 1. The CDR3 loop spans 15 amino acids. The germline gives CDR1 LNHDA, CDR2 SQIVND (reference sequence). In DNA form, the CDR3 reads TGTGCCAGTATACTAGCGGGAGCGAACACCGGGGAGCTGTTTTTT. It translates to CASILAGANTGELFF. The full variable domain, with the rest looked up from reference TRBV19 and TRBJ2-2, is DGGITQSPKYLFRKEGQNVTLSCEQNLNHDAMYWYRQDPGQGLRLIYYSQIVNDFQKGDIAEGYSVSREKKESFPLTVTSAQKNPTAFYLCASILAGANTGELFFGEGSRLTVL.

On this clone: Other nucleotide sequences from this sample produce the same CDR3. V usage is TRBV9 and J usage is TRBJ1-1; D is uncertain. The germline V gene has CDR1 SGDLS and CDR2 YYNGEE. Trimming stripped 0 bases from V and 2 bases from J, with 5 bases between. The CDR3 contains 13 residues. The CDR3 is CASSVARNTEAFF. CDR3 nucleotides: TGTGCCAGCAGCGTAGCGCGTAACACTGAAGCTTTCTTT. Full variable domain (remainder filled in from reference TRBV9 and TRBJ1-1): DSGVTQTPKHLITATGQRVTLRCSPRSGDLSVYWYQQSLDQGLQFLIQYYNGEERAKGNILERFSAQQFPDLHSELNLSSLELGDSALYFCASSVARNTEAFFGQGTRLTVV.

J is TRBJ2-7 and V is TRBV19; D remains ambiguous. CDR3 length: 11 residues. Germline V lookup: CDR1 LNHDA, CDR2 SQIVND (reference sequence). V was shortened by 5 bases and J by 4 bases, with 6 bases between the two germline ends. In DNA form, the CDR3 reads TGTGCCAGTAGTTCCAGTTACGAGCAGTACTTC. Translating it yields CASSSSYEQYF.

On this clone: Other nucleotide sequences in the sample specify the same CDR3. This chain joins TRBV9 and TRBJ2-7; 9 nucleotides agree with TRBD2. V lost 0 bases, J lost 4 bases, and 2 bases stayed unmatched. The CDR3 loop spans 14 amino acids. Germline V gene data show CDR1 as SGDLS and CDR2 as YYNGEE. This chain's CDR3 is CASSVGSGSYEQYF. The CDR3 DNA reads TGTGCCAGCAGCGTAGGTAGCGGGAGTTACGAGCAGTACTTC.

The chain joins TRBV28 to TRBJ1-6; unclear D gene. Trimming pared 3 bases from V and 10 bases from J, leaving 7 bases between. This CDR3 has 12 residues. CDR1 MDHEN and CDR2 SYDVKM come from the germline V gene. CDR3 sequence (DNA): TGTGCCAGCAGTTTTTCCGGGTCACCCCTCCACTTT. Encoded protein: CASSFSGSPLHF.

V and J are TRBV28 and TRBJ2-1; D might be TRBD2 (6 bases). The V end lost 6 bases, the J end lost 7 bases, and 16 bases lay between the germline ends. The CDR3 is made up of 14 amino acids. From germline, CDR1 is MDHEN and CDR2 SYDVKM. The CDR3 sequence is CASSLGTLANEQFF. The CDR3 nucleotides are TGTGCCAGCAGCCTAGGGACTTTGGCGAATGAGCAGTTCTTC.

The chain is built from TRBV30 and TRBJ2-2; 13 bases align to TRBD2. CDR1 and CDR2 from the germline V gene are GTSNPN and SVGIG (reference sequence). Germline trimming cut 2 bases from V and 5 bases from J; bases unmatched to any gene: 17. The CDR3 sequence is 20 residues long. The CDR3 sequence is CAWSPLGLAGVPPGTGELFF. The DNA for the CDR3 is TGTGCCTGGAGTCCTCTCGGACTAGCGGGGGTACCTCCGGGGACCGGGGAGCTGTTTTTT.